The 9 T cell receptor beta chains given below trace back to one sample, sequenced in a study of cytomegalovirus exposure and HLA in healthy donors. TCRdb keeps only in-frame clones here, not all; method: immunoSEQ multiplex PCR. The sample holds 150,000 to 200,000 clones; over 85% are singletons and the top ten take about 9.3%. Specimen: PBMCs. The receptor set was obtained from a woman younger than 35 in good health and CMV-seropositive.

This clone occurred a few times. This chain uses TRBV10-3 with TRBJ2-1; 9 bases align to TRBD1. V shed 6 bases and J 6 bases; nucleotides not matched to a gene: 6. In germline, CDR1 is ENHRY, CDR2 SYGVKD. The length of the CDR3 is 14 residues. The CDR3 loop reads CAIRPRQGGNEQFF. Written as DNA, the CDR3 is TGTGCCATCAGGCCCAGACAGGGGGGCAATGAGCAGTTCTTC.

The J gene is TRBJ2-1, the V gene TRBV19; D may be TRBD1 (5 bases). V dropped 2 bases and J dropped 9 bases, with 17 bases sitting between them. This CDR3 spans 15 amino acids. The germline V gene has CDR1 LNHDA and CDR2 SQIVND (reference sequence). The CDR3: CASSIQEPGKVEQFF. CDR3 nucleotides: TGTGCCAGTAGTATACAGGAGCCAGGGAAGGTTGAGCAGTTCTTC.

The chain couples TRBV18 to TRBJ2-7; 14 bases are a match to TRBD2. With V trimmed by 4 bases and J by 5 bases, 19 bases remained unmatched. Per the germline V gene, CDR1 is KGHSH and CDR2 is LQKENI. The CDR3 has 20 residues. The CDR3 region has the DNA TGTGCCAGCTCACTCCTACGACTAGCGGGAGGGCCTTATTCTGGTGACGAGCAGTACTTC. Translated: CASSLLRLAGGPYSGDEQYF.

V is TRBV30 and J is TRBJ2-5, with 8 bases fitting TRBD2. The junction had 9 bases not matched to a gene; V was cut back by 4 bases and J by 5 bases. The CDR3 has 14 amino acids. Germline V gene data show CDR1 as GTSNPN and CDR2 as SVGIG (reference sequence). The CDR3 sequence is CAWTPPGGPETQYF. CDR3 DNA sequence: TGTGCCTGGACCCCGCCGGGAGGGCCTGAGACCCAGTACTTC. Filled out from reference TRBV30 and TRBJ2-5, the complete variable domain reads SQTIHQWPATLVQPVGSPLSLECTVEGTSNPNLYWYRQAAGRGLQLLFYSVGIGQISSEVPQNLSASRPQDRQFILSSKKLLLSDSGFYLCAWTPPGGPETQYFGPGTRLLVL.

V and J are TRBV5-1 and TRBJ2-5; 7 nucleotides agree with TRBD1. Germline lookup yields CDR1 SGHRS and CDR2 YFSETQ. The CDR3 totals 14 residues. J gave up 4 bases and V 4 bases, and 7 bases lay outside the gene matches. DNA of the CDR3: TGCGCCAGCAGCACAGGGACAGTTGGAGAGACCCAGTACTTC. It specifies CASSTGTVGETQYF.

The gene calls are TRBV7-9 and TRBJ1-3, with D hard to call. Germline loops: CDR1 SEHNR, CDR2 FQNEAQ (reference sequence). Trimming removed 5 bases at V and 4 bases at J, with 9 bases between. The CDR3 has 13 amino acids. In DNA form, the CDR3 reads TGTGCCAGCAGCCTCCTACAGGGAAACACCATATATTTT. Translation gives CASSLLQGNTIYF.

This clone was seen only a few times. The chain employs TRBV4-1 and TRBJ2-7; tentative D call: TRBD2 (5 bases). V lost 0 bases to trimming and J lost 4 bases, with 13 bases between them. The CDR3 has 15 amino acids. Germline V lookup: CDR1 MGHRA, CDR2 YSYEKL. The CDR3 DNA sequence: TGCGCCAGCAGCCAAGATACGGGCAGCGGATACGAGCAGTACTTC. Translated: CASSQDTGSGYEQYF.

This chain links TRBV9 with TRBJ2-7, with 8 bases matching TRBD1. V shed 4 bases and J 5 bases; nucleotides not matched to a gene: 8. Per the germline V gene, CDR1 is SGDLS and CDR2 is YYNGEE. CDR3 length: 14 residues. The CDR3 DNA is TGTGCCAGCAGCCCACGGACAGGGCTCGACGAGCAGTACTTC. This translates into CASSPRTGLDEQYF.

The J gene is TRBJ2-1, the V gene TRBV11-3; D unresolved. Germline V lookup: CDR1 SGHNT, CDR2 YENEEA. CDR3 size: 14 residues. V was clipped by 4 bases and J by 8 bases, with 15 bases between them. CDR3 DNA: TGTGCCAGCAGCTCAGACCCGAACAGCTATGAGCAGTTCTTC. Its protein is CASSSDPNSYEQFF.